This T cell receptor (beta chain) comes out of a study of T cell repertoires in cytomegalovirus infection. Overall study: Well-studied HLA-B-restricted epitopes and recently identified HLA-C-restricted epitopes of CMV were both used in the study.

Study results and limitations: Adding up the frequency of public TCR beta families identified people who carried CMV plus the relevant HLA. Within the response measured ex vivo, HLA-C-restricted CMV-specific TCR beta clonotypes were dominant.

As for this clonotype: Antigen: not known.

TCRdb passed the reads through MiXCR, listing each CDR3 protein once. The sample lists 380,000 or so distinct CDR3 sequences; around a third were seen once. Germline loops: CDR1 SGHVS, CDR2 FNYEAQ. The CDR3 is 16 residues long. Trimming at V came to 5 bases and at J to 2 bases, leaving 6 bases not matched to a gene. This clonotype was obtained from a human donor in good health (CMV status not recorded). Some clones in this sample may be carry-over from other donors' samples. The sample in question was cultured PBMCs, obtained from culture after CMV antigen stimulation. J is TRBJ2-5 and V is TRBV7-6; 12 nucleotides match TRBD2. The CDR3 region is CASSTTSGRMQETQYF. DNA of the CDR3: TGTGCCAGCAGCACAACTAGCGGGAGGATGCAAGAGACCCAGTACTTC.